Presented here are 32 T cell receptor beta chains from one specimen sequenced in a study of cytomegalovirus exposure and HLA in healthy donors. It was with 60 Vbeta and 13 Jbeta primers that the PCR ran. Here immunoSEQ multiplex PCR was the method, and the copy in TCRdb shows in-frame clones only, minus some. The sample has 120,000 or so clones, more than 60% seen once. The sequenced sample consisted of PBMCs. Receptor source: a woman in her forties or fifties in good health and CMV-seropositive.

The chain carries TRBV18 and TRBJ1-4; 7 bases agree with TRBD1. Germline V gives CDR1 KGHSH, CDR2 LQKENI. V lost 3 bases, J lost 8 bases, and 6 bases stayed unmatched. This CDR3 comprises 14 residues. In DNA form, the CDR3 reads TGTGCCAGCTCACCCGACAGGGCGGGGGAAAAACTGTTTTTT. It encodes CASSPDRAGEKLFF.

The rearrangement joins TRBV4-2 to TRBJ2-6, with a possible D match to TRBD2 (6 bases). The CDR3 covers 18 residues. V was pared by 2 bases and J by 0 bases, with 14 bases between. Germline loops: CDR1 LGHNA, CDR2 YNFKEQ. This CDR3 reads CASSQSGGDSSGANVLTF. DNA for the CDR3: TGTGCCAGCAGCCAATCCGGGGGTGATTCCTCTGGGGCCAACGTCCTGACTTTC.

This clone came up a few times. This rearrangement joins TRBV4-3 to TRBJ2-3, with TRBD1 identical over 7 bases. The length of the CDR3 is 15 residues. Germline values: CDR1 LGHNA, CDR2 YSLEER. Trimming cost V 4 bases and J 4 bases; bases outside gene matches: 8. The CDR3 spells CASSPWDSRSDTQYF. The CDR3, as DNA: TGCGCCAGCAGCCCTTGGGACAGTAGATCAGATACGCAGTATTTT.

The genes are TRBV7-8 and TRBJ2-6; D is undetermined. The CDR3 consists of 15 residues. Germline CDR1 SGHVS, CDR2 FQNEAQ. Trimming shortened V by 6 bases and J by 2 bases, and 11 bases separated the two germline ends. The DNA of the CDR3 is TGTGCCAGCAGATCGCGGCAACCTGGGGCCAACGTCCTGACTTTC. As protein: CASRSRQPGANVLTF. Full variable domain (missing parts from reference TRBV7-8 and TRBJ2-6): GAGVSQSPRYKVAKRGQDVALRCDPISGHVSLFWYQQALGQGPEFLTYFQNEAQLDKSGLPSDRFFAERPEGSVSTLKIQRTQQEDSAVYLCASRSRQPGANVLTFGAGSRLTVL.

V is TRBV25-1 and J is TRBJ2-5; 8 bases match TRBD1. The closer fit of TRBJ2-7 to the DNA end suggests the J call may be wrong. Germline assignment: CDR1 MGHDK and CDR2 SYGVNS. The CDR3 loop spans 14 amino acids. CDR3 in amino acids: CASSVRTGPYEQYF. The CDR3 DNA reads as TGTGCCAGCAGTGTGCGGACAGGGCCCTACGAGCAGTACTTC.

The chain has TRBV4-2 and TRBJ2-5; TRBD2 matches at 9 bases. Germline V gene data show CDR1 as LGHNA and CDR2 as YNFKEQ. The CDR3 consists of 15 residues. After removal of 6 bases from V and 5 bases from J, the junction contained 10 bases not matched to a gene. The DNA for the CDR3 is TGTGCCAGCAGGATAATAGCGGGAGTTGAGGAGACCCAGTACTTC. Translated, it gives CASRIIAGVEETQYF.

This clone appeared a single time. J is TRBJ1-5 and V is TRBV2; D is uncertain. V dropped 1 base and J dropped 5 bases, with 6 bases sitting between them. Germline V lookup: CDR1 SNHLY, CDR2 FYNNEI. The CDR3 is 13 residues long. The CDR3 region has the DNA TGTGCCAGCAGTGAAGGGCCCCATCAGCCCCAGCATTTT. Protein product: CASSEGPHQPQHF.

V and J are TRBV5-6 and TRBJ2-6; 10 bases align to TRBD1. Germline trimming cut 2 bases from V and 3 bases from J; bases unmatched to any gene: 8. The CDR3 spans 18 residues. Germline V lookup: CDR1 SGHDT, CDR2 YYEEEE. The CDR3 protein is CASSFSLTGGDGANVLTF. The CDR3, as DNA: TGTGCCAGCAGCTTTTCTTTGACAGGGGGCGATGGGGCCAACGTCCTGACTTTC.

This clone was recorded once. V usage is TRBV15 and J usage is TRBJ1-3; D is unclear. Looked up from germline, CDR1 is LNHNV and CDR2 is YYDKDF (reference sequence). The ends were cut back, 4 bases at V and 0 bases at J, with 7 bases in the middle. CDR3 size: 14 residues. DNA for the CDR3: TGTGCCACCAGCACTCCACTCTCTGGAAACACCATATATTTT. Translation: CATSTPLSGNTIYF.

This clone was seen more than once but under ten times. This chain joins TRBV6-6 and TRBJ1-4; 7 nucleotides match TRBD1. There are 13 residues in the CDR3. V trimming: 7 bases; J trimming: 7 bases; junction bases outside the gene matches: 6. CDR1 is MNHNY and CDR2 is SVGAGI in the germline V gene (reference sequence). CDR3 sequence reads: CASIRGLGEKLFF. The CDR3 DNA reads as TGTGCCAGCATAAGGGGGCTGGGTGAAAAACTGTTTTTT.

This clone was seen a handful of times. The V and J genes are TRBV6-5 and TRBJ1-1, with 7 bases lining up with TRBD1. The CDR3 runs 13 residues. J lost 11 bases, V lost 1 base, and 7 bases had no gene match. Germline V gene data show CDR1 as MNHEY and CDR2 as SVGAGI. CDR3 protein: CASSYFQGGDAFF. Written as DNA, the CDR3 is TGTGCCAGCAGTTACTTTCAGGGGGGTGATGCTTTCTTT.

This chain joins TRBV28 and TRBJ2-7; D unclear. V dropped 3 bases and J dropped 3 bases, with 12 bases sitting between them. CDR1 is MDHEN and CDR2 is SYDVKM in the germline V gene. The CDR3 has 14 amino acids. In DNA form, the CDR3 reads TGTGCCAGCAGTTTCGCCTCGGGTTTCTACGAGCAGTACTTC. This encodes CASSFASGFYEQYF.

The V gene is TRBV27, the J gene TRBJ2-7; perhaps TRBD1 as D (6 bases). Germline CDR1 is MNHEY and CDR2 is SMNVEV (reference sequence). CDR3 size: 14 residues. With 6 bases removed from V and 0 bases from J, the gap between germline ends came to 12 bases. In DNA form, the CDR3 reads TGTGCCAGCAGCTCAACAGGGACCTCCTACGAGCAGTACTTC. Its translation: CASSSTGTSYEQYF.

A remark on this clone: The junction departs from the called germline gene at one end, perhaps through a read error. V and J are TRBV5-1 and TRBJ2-6; TRBD1 agrees at 7 bases. Germline V CDR1 and CDR2: SGHRS, YFSETQ. The CDR3 spans 14 residues. This chain's CDR3 is CASSERTGANVLPF. The CDR3 DNA reads TGCGCCAGCAGCGAACGCACAGGGGCCAACGTCCTGCCTTTC.

The chain uses TRBV5-1 and TRBJ2-3; TRBD2 agrees at 10 bases. Germline assignment: CDR1 SGHRS and CDR2 YFSETQ. CDR3 size: 16 residues. The V segment lost 0 bases and the J segment 0 bases; nucleotides outside the gene matches: 1. The CDR3 region is CASSLVLAGSTDTQYF. The CDR3 region has the DNA TGCGCCAGCAGCTTGGTACTAGCGGGGAGCACAGATACGCAGTATTTT.

V gene TRBV6-5 combines with J gene TRBJ1-5; a weak D match, TRBD1 (5 bases). Germline CDR1 reads MNHEY; CDR2 reads SVGAGI. The ends were cut back, 5 bases at V and 5 bases at J, with 13 bases in the middle. CDR3 length: 14 residues. DNA of the CDR3: TGTGCCAGCAGTGACGCAGGGTGGGATCAGCCCCAGCATTTT. This translates into CASSDAGWDQPQHF.

In the case of this clone: The same CDR3 can be traced to other DNA sequences in this sample. The chain couples TRBV7-3 to TRBJ1-1; D possibly corresponds to TRBD1 (6 bases). This CDR3 contains 13 residues. Germline V gives CDR1 SGHTA, CDR2 FQGTGA. The V gene lost 4 bases and the J gene lost 1 base, with 7 bases spanning the gap. CDR3 coding DNA: TGTGCCAGCAGCTCAGGGGAGAACACTGAAGCTTTCTTT. As protein: CASSSGENTEAFF.

This clone has only one observation. This rearrangement joins TRBV20-1 to TRBJ1-2; D is perhaps TRBD1 (6 bases). With 7 bases removed from V and 7 bases from J, the gap between germline ends came to 13 bases. Germline CDR1 DFQATT, CDR2 SNEGSKA (reference sequence). The CDR3 extends over 11 amino acids. In DNA form, the CDR3 reads TGCAGTGAGACAGGTCCGGGTGGCTACACCTTC. Its translation is CSETGPGGYTF.

Comment on this clone: A read error may account for a junction end that differs from germline. The rearrangement uses TRBV7-3 and TRBJ2-6; the D gene is possibly TRBD2 (5 bases). Germline V gene lookup returns CDR1 SGHTA and CDR2 FQGTGA. The CDR3 consists of 15 residues. The chain's CDR3 is CASSVTSPGANVLTF. The CDR3 bases are TGTGCCAGCAGCGTAACTAGTCCTGGGGCCAACGTCCTGACTTTC.

This clone was counted once. Written as DNA, the CDR3 is TGTGCCATCAGAGAGGGACTAGCGGGGGGCGAGTCGCAGTATTTT. This sequence encodes CAIREGLAGGESQYF. The V gene is TRBV10-3, the J gene TRBJ2-3; 15 nucleotides match TRBD2. The V and J ends lost 6 bases and 10 bases, in that order; junction bases with no gene match: 8. The germline CDR1 and CDR2 sequences are ENHRY and SYGVKD. The length of the CDR3 is 15 residues.

CDR3 nucleotides: TGTGCCAGCAGCCTGCTAGGCGGGAGGGCCCAATACGAGCAGTACTTC. This encodes CASSLLGGRAQYEQYF. The chain combines TRBV7-8 with TRBJ2-7; 9 bases align to TRBD2. Germline loops: CDR1 SGHVS, CDR2 FQNEAQ. This CDR3 is built from 16 residues. V was clipped by 5 bases and J by 4 bases; unmatched bases: 12.

The chain uses TRBV5-6 and TRBJ2-2; TRBD1 matches 8 bases. This CDR3 region has 12 residues. Germline CDR1 is SGHDT and CDR2 is YYEEEE. The J segment lost 11 bases and the V segment lost 4 bases, leaving 4 bases of the junction unmatched. The CDR3 DNA follows: TGTGCCAGCAGCCCCAGGGGGCGCGAGCTGTTTTTT. Protein product: CASSPRGRELFF.

The genes are TRBV2 and TRBJ1-2, with a possible D match to TRBD1 (6 bases). Germline assignment: CDR1 SNHLY and CDR2 FYNNEI. The CDR3 sequence is 16 residues long. Trimming took off 2 bases at V and 2 bases at J, with 15 bases between the two ends. As DNA, the CDR3 is TGTGCCAGCAGTGAAAGGGGGAATGGGTGGAACTATGGCTACACCTTC. The encoded protein is CASSERGNGWNYGYTF.

This clone has only a few counts. This chain connects TRBV7-2 to TRBJ1-1, with D uncertain. The germline gives CDR1 SGHTA, CDR2 FQGNSA. Trimming pared 3 bases from V and 5 bases from J, leaving 10 bases between. The CDR3 runs to 13 residues. CDR3 region: CASSFRPETEAFF. In nucleotides, the CDR3 is TGTGCCAGCAGCTTCCGACCGGAGACTGAAGCTTTCTTT.

J is TRBJ2-1 and V is TRBV18; 10 positions match TRBD2. Trimming at V came to 1 base and at J to 0 bases, leaving 9 bases not matched to a gene. Germline V gene sequence: CDR1 KGHSH, CDR2 LQKENI. The CDR3 is 19 amino acids. The CDR3 DNA reads as TGTGCCAGCTCACCACGGTTCCTAGCGGGGGATGCCTCCTACAATGAGCAGTTCTTC. As protein: CASSPRFLAGDASYNEQFF.

The chain uses TRBV4-3 and TRBJ2-7; D is uncertain. The CDR3 covers 16 residues. Germline assignment: CDR1 LGHNA and CDR2 YSLEER. The V and J ends lost 4 bases and 2 bases respectively, with 18 bases between them. CDR3 loop: CASSRQAARLPYEQYF. CDR3 bases: TGCGCCAGCAGCCGCCAAGCTGCCAGACTTCCCTACGAGCAGTACTTC.

The J gene is TRBJ2-2, the V gene TRBV7-3, with no clear D. The CDR3 has 16 amino acids. The V gene lost 2 bases and the J gene lost 4 bases, with 14 bases spanning the gap. CDR1 SGHTA and CDR2 FQGTGA come from the germline V gene. The CDR3 here is CASSLGSAVSTGELFF. CDR3 nucleotide sequence: TGTGCCAGCAGCTTAGGGTCTGCGGTTAGCACCGGGGAGCTGTTTTTT.

In DNA, the CDR3 is TGTGCCAGCAGCACCTACTACCGCTCCTACGAGCAGTACTTC. Translated: CASSTYYRSYEQYF. The chain combines TRBV7-2 with TRBJ2-7; D is ambiguous. Germline CDR1 is SGHTA and CDR2 is FQGNSA. Trimming took 5 bases from V and 0 from J, leaving 11 bases between them. The length of the CDR3 is 14 residues.

The genes are TRBV30 and TRBJ2-5, with a weak D call TRBD2 (5 bases). Germline CDR1 and CDR2: GTSNPN and SVGIG (reference sequence). CDR3 size: 13 residues. V lost 0 bases to trimming and J lost 7 bases, with 12 bases between them. This CDR3 reads CAWSVGVLWTQYF. The CDR3 nucleotides read TGTGCCTGGAGTGTGGGAGTCCTTTGGACCCAGTACTTC. Full variable domain (outside the CDR3, taken from reference TRBV30 and TRBJ2-5): SQTIHQWPATLVQPVGSPLSLECTVEGTSNPNLYWYRQAAGRGLQLLFYSVGIGQISSEVPQNLSASRPQDRQFILSSKKLLLSDSGFYLCAWSVGVLWTQYFGPGTRLLVL.

The CDR3 here is CASSGQGANSPLHF. Written as DNA, the CDR3 is TGTGCCAGCAGTGGACAGGGAGCTAATTCACCCCTCCACTTT. The rearrangement links TRBV9 to TRBJ1-6, with 8 bases fitting TRBD1. This CDR3 comprises 14 residues. CDR1 and CDR2 from the germline V gene are SGDLS and YYNGEE. V lost 5 bases to trimming and J lost 6 bases; unmatched junction nucleotides: 4.

The chain has TRBV9 and TRBJ2-1; 7 nucleotides align to TRBD1. The ends lost 3 bases at V and 4 bases at J; junction bases unmatched: 1. This CDR3 has 13 amino acids. Germline V CDR1 and CDR2: SGDLS, YYNGEE. The CDR3 is CASSGQGYNEQFF. The CDR3 DNA follows: TGTGCCAGCAGCGGACAGGGTTACAATGAGCAGTTCTTC. The full variable domain, rest sourced from reference TRBV9 and TRBJ2-1, is DSGVTQTPKHLITATGQRVTLRCSPRSGDLSVYWYQQSLDQGLQFLIQYYNGEERAKGNILERFSAQQFPDLHSELNLSSLELGDSALYFCASSGQGYNEQFFGPGTRLTVL.

This rearrangement joins TRBV2 to TRBJ1-6, with no clear D. Looked up from germline, CDR1 is SNHLY and CDR2 is FYNNEI. The CDR3 contains 16 residues. Between the trimmed V and J ends, which lost 5 bases and 0 bases, there was a span of 11 bases. DNA for the CDR3: TGTGCCAGCAGTCCCCACCATAGCTCCTATAATTCACCCCTCCACTTT. Protein: CASSPHHSSYNSPLHF.